These 3 T cell receptor beta chains came from one sample sequenced in a study of cytomegalovirus exposure and HLA in healthy donors. Only in-frame clones appear in the TCRdb table, and some are missing; sequencing was by immunoSEQ multiplex PCR. The sample has about 86,000 clones; approximately 93% are singletons. Sample: PBMCs. These receptors all stem from a man aged 18 to 35 in good health and CMV-seronegative.

The V and J genes are TRBV5-1 and TRBJ1-3; 8 positions agree with TRBD1. Germline V lookup: CDR1 SGHRS, CDR2 YFSETQ. The J segment lost 0 bases and the V segment lost 5 bases, leaving 7 bases of the junction unmatched. The CDR3 covers 16 residues. The CDR3: CASSSGTGVSGNTIYF. CDR3 DNA sequence: TGCGCCAGCAGTTCCGGGACAGGCGTCTCTGGAAACACCATATATTTT.

CDR3 sequence reads: CAIRGQGYTEAFF. The CDR3 nucleotides read TGTGCCATCCGGGGACAGGGCTACACTGAAGCTTTCTTT. The chain couples TRBV6-6 to TRBJ1-1; 9 bases line up with TRBD1. Germline V gene data show CDR1 as MNHNY and CDR2 as SVGAGI (reference sequence). CDR3 length: 13 amino acids. V dropped 10 bases and J dropped 3; count of bases not matched to a gene: 6.

This chain links TRBV6-1 with TRBJ1-2; the D is unclear. This CDR3 has 11 residues. CDR1 and CDR2 (germline): MNHNS, SASEGT. The V end was cut by 0 bases, the J end by 14 bases, with 10 bases between. The CDR3 is CASSEAAPQTF. The DNA for the CDR3 is TGTGCCAGCAGTGAAGCGGCCCCTCAAACCTTC.